The rows below give T cell receptor beta chains drawn from one sample of a study of identical twins. Each CDR3 protein is one row after TCRdb ran MiXCR on the 5' RACE reads. The sample consists of hundreds of thousands of distinct CDR3 sequences, 5.5% to 8% of them appearing once. The sample was also reused in another study, on yellow fever vaccine responses in identical twins.

The sequencing sample was made of memory (CD45RO+) T cells sorted from blood. Every receptor here comes from a woman between 18 and 30 years old in good health. Both conserved end residues are part of each CDR3.

TRBJ1-2 | TRBV12-3/TRBV12-4 | CASSTQQGVGYGYTF
TRBJ1-4 | TRBV28 | CASSPPAGTGLNEKLFF
TRBJ2-6 | TRBV13 | CASSLGAYRANVLTF
TRBJ1-5 | TRBV3-1 | CASSRQGGNQPQHF
TRBJ1-4 | TRBV5-5 | CASSIETNGVEKLFF
TRBJ2-2 | TRBV5-1 | CASSITSGAPTGELFF
TRBJ2-7 | TRBV12-3/TRBV12-4 | CASSAVGREQYF
TRBJ2-2 | TRBV10-2 | CASSESGRVSGELFF
TRBJ1-2 | TRBV28 | CASSPGGPRYGYTF
TRBJ2-1 | TRBV15 | CATSRDLTSEQFF
TRBJ2-3 | TRBV18 | CASSPPSSIPADTQYF
TRBJ1-1 | TRBV5-1 | CASSEGQGLGNTEAFF
TRBJ1-2 | TRBV7-8 | CASSLFQGDYGYTF
TRBJ2-3 | TRBV5-5 | CASSLAPSGRYSTDTQYF
TRBJ2-2 | TRBV2 | CATREARNTGELFF
TRBJ2-7 | TRBV20-1 | CSARPTNYEQYF
TRBJ2-3 | TRBV4-1 | CASSPGERGASDTQYF
TRBJ2-1 | TRBV14 | CASSHVQGALYNEQFF
TRBJ1-6 | TRBV5-1 | CASSLTGVKYNSPLHF
TRBJ2-7 | TRBV27 | CASSPRRISYEQYF
TRBJ1-1 | TRBV11-2 | CASSITGGSIAFF
TRBJ1-2 | TRBV2 | CASSENRGTYGYTF
TRBJ1-1 | TRBV28 | CASSLALTRYTEAFF
TRBJ2-1 | TRBV11-2 | CASSLHTQVGGPYNEQFF
TRBJ2-1 | TRBV20-1 | CSARREMGLAGDNEQFF
TRBJ2-6 | TRBV7-6 | CASSSNSGANVLTF
TRBJ2-1 | TRBV11-2 | CASSLASGTYNEQFF
TRBJ2-2 | TRBV3-1 | CASSQDRAGGVNTGELFF
TRBJ2-1 | TRBV20-1 | CSASGALFYNEQFF
TRBJ2-3 | TRBV2 | CASTRQVPSDTQYF
TRBJ1-2 | TRBV12-3/TRBV12-4 | CASRSTGVGYTF
TRBJ2-2 | TRBV5-6 | CASSLDGRGRTGELFF
TRBJ2-5 | TRBV12-3/TRBV12-4 | CASSLGSGGRPNQETQYF
TRBJ1-6 | TRBV7-6 | CASSLLGQNNSPLHF
TRBJ2-1 | TRBV4-1 | CASSQEGTTNNEQFF
TRBJ2-1 | TRBV28 | CASSSSGGSYNEQFF
TRBJ2-3 | TRBV12-3/TRBV12-4 | CAFCPGRDRGSGADTQYF
TRBJ2-5 | TRBV7-2 | CASSFGGGVKTQYF
TRBJ2-3 | TRBV20-1 | CSARDGLAGVVGSQYF
TRBJ1-2 | TRBV25-1 | CASSEWGGNYGYTF
TRBJ1-2 | TRBV28 | CASSLPQVYGYTF
TRBJ2-5 | TRBV7-7 | CAISNQETQYF
TRBJ2-7 | TRBV7-8 | CASSYAGSSNEQYF
TRBJ1-5 | TRBV7-9 | CASSSDHSNQPQHF
TRBJ1-6 | TRBV6-1 | CASRQDSPLHF
TRBJ1-1 | TRBV20-1 | CSARDRVTEAFF
TRBJ2-3 | TRBV10-3 | CAISESITGEADTQYF
TRBJ1-2 | TRBV19 | CASRTHDRVEGYTF
TRBJ2-1 | TRBV10-2 | CATRQAPSGYKYNEQFF
TRBJ2-3 | TRBV6-6 | CASSGRLRDTQYF
TRBJ2-5 | TRBV5-1 | CASSLAEFTGGEETQYF
TRBJ2-1 | TRBV11-1 | CASSLGGTTYNEQFF
TRBJ2-1 | TRBV5-1 | CASSFKGDPSYNEQFF
TRBJ2-2 | TRBV28 | CASYRGTGELFF